One and the same sample provided the 18 T cell receptor beta chains below, sequenced in a study of cytomegalovirus exposure and HLA in healthy donors. PCR primers comprised 60 Vbeta and 13 Jbeta primers. The assay was immunoSEQ multiplex PCR, and TCRdb's table has in-frame clones only and misses some. The table includes tens of thousands of clones, roughly 80% detected once. Sequenced sample: PBMCs. These receptors all stem from a woman in her thirties or forties in good health and CMV-seropositive.

This chain uses TRBV2 with TRBJ2-7, with TRBD1 matching over 7 bases. CDR3 length: 14 residues. The ends lost 2 bases at V and 5 bases at J; junction bases unmatched: 6. The germline CDR1 and CDR2 sequences are SNHLY and FYNNEI. CDR3 in DNA: TGTGCCAGCAGTGAATCGACAGGGTCCAACGAGCAGTACTTC. Translation: CASSESTGSNEQYF.

This clone was recorded once. One junction end disagrees with the germline gene, perhaps due to a read error. The chain's CDR3 is CASSTSSHEQYF. CDR3 DNA sequence: TGTGCCAGCAGCACTAGCTCCCACGAGCAGTACTTC. The J gene is TRBJ2-7, the V gene TRBV7-2; D may be TRBD2 (6 bases). This CDR3 spans 12 amino acids. Germline V gives CDR1 SGHTA, CDR2 FQGNSA.

The V and J genes are TRBV5-1 and TRBJ1-1; tentatively, D is TRBD1 (6 bases). Trimming left V 5 bases short and J 2 bases short, with 10 bases between. The germline V gene encodes CDR1 SGHRS and CDR2 YFSETQ. The CDR3 spans 13 residues. The CDR3 coding sequence is TGCGCCAGCAGTCAACAGGGAAACACTGAAGCTTTCTTT. It translates to CASSQQGNTEAFF. Looking up the rest from reference TRBV5-1 and TRBJ1-1 gives the full variable domain: KAGVTQTPRYLIKTRGQQVTLSCSPISGHRSVSWYQQTPGQGLQFLFEYFSETQRNKGNFPGRFSGRQFSNSRSEMNVSTLELGDSALYLCASSQQGNTEAFFGQGTRLTVV.

The chain combines TRBV19 with TRBJ2-7, with 9 bases matching TRBD1. Germline V gene sequence: CDR1 LNHDA, CDR2 SQIVND (reference sequence). The junction had 9 bases not matched to a gene; V was cut back by 5 bases and J by 4 bases. CDR3 length: 15 amino acids. The CDR3 here is CASSRPGQGLYEQYF. In nucleotides, the CDR3 is TGTGCCAGTAGTCGCCCGGGACAGGGTTTGTACGAGCAGTACTTC.

The genes are TRBV18 and TRBJ2-1, with TRBD2 matching over 11 bases. CDR3 size: 14 residues. V gave up 6 bases and J gave up 12 bases; unmatched junction bases: 10. Germline V gives CDR1 KGHSH, CDR2 LQKENI. This chain's CDR3 is CASSRTSGGLGQFF. The CDR3 DNA sequence: TGTGCCAGCTCTCGTACTAGCGGGGGACTGGGGCAGTTCTTC.

The chain couples TRBV2 to TRBJ1-2; possibly TRBD1 for D (5 bases). Trimming pared 4 bases from V and 3 bases from J, leaving 12 bases between. CDR1 and CDR2 (germline): SNHLY, FYNNEI. This CDR3 is 14 amino acids long. The CDR3 sequence: CASSGDSQDYGYTF. The CDR3 nucleotides are TGTGCCAGCAGTGGAGACAGTCAGGACTATGGCTACACCTTC.

In this sample, this clone turned up a few times. Its ends do not fully match the called genes, so a read error is possible. V usage is TRBV19 and J usage is TRBJ2-1, with 9 bases lining up with TRBD1. The CDR3 is made up of 13 amino acids. Germline assignment: CDR1 LNHDA and CDR2 SQIVND (reference sequence). The CDR3 protein is CVSSLRTGDEQFF. CDR3 nucleotide sequence: TGTGTCAGTAGTCTCCGGACAGGGGATGAGCAGTTCTTC.

The CDR3 DNA is TGTGCCAGCAGTTACTCGAGCGAGGGTGGCGGCTACACCTTC. Translating it yields CASSYSSEGGGYTF. The chain carries TRBV6-6 and TRBJ1-2; D remains unclear. Germline-derived CDR1 and CDR2 are MNHNY and SVGAGI (reference sequence). Between the trimmed V and J ends, which lost 0 bases and 8 bases, there was a span of 13 bases. CDR3 length: 14 residues.

Of note for this clone: Because the CDR3's place on the DNA is in doubt, the DNA is left out and the CDR3 is given as listed by TCRdb. The chain is built from TRBV12-2 and TRBJ1-5; the table's D call TRBD1 went unverified against the DNA. TRBV12-2 is a listed pseudogene. From its first to its last residue, the CDR3 has 15 amino acids. CDR3 protein: CASRFGQGTNQPQHF.

In this sample, this clone turned up a few times. The rearrangement links TRBV27 to TRBJ2-7, with D tentatively TRBD1 (6 bases). Trimming removed 5 bases at V and 2 bases at J, with 10 bases between. Germline V gene data show CDR1 as MNHEY and CDR2 as SMNVEV (reference sequence). The CDR3 contains 13 residues. The CDR3 bases are TGTGCCAGCAGTCTCTACAGGGCCTACGAGCAGTACTTC. As protein: CASSLYRAYEQYF.

This clone was detected only a few times. V is TRBV5-1 and J is TRBJ2-1; D is perhaps TRBD2 (5 bases). Germline V CDR1 and CDR2: SGHRS, YFSETQ. The CDR3 consists of 15 residues. V was clipped by 0 bases and J by 1 base, with 8 bases between them. The CDR3 DNA reads as TGCGCCAGCAGCTTGGACGGGGATTCCTACAATGAGCAGTTCTTC. It codes for CASSLDGDSYNEQFF.

This chain connects TRBV7-2 to TRBJ1-2; no reliable D call. Deletions cut 6 bases from V and 6 bases from J, with 8 bases between. The V gene's germline CDR1 is SGHTA and CDR2 FQGNSA. The CDR3 is 11 amino acids. The CDR3 loop reads CASRNLDGYTF. The DNA of the CDR3 is TGTGCCAGCAGAAACTTGGATGGCTACACCTTC.

V usage is TRBV7-9 and J usage is TRBJ2-7, with D hard to call. Germline loops: CDR1 SEHNR, CDR2 FQNEAQ (reference sequence). The CDR3 length is 13 residues. The germline V and J ends were trimmed by 5 bases and 3 bases, with 11 bases remaining between them. The CDR3 spells CASSGSYSYEQYF. The CDR3 DNA reads as TGTGCCAGCAGCGGATCCTACAGCTACGAGCAGTACTTC.

This clone was picked up a small number of times. V and J are TRBV9 and TRBJ2-5, with 8 bases that match TRBD1. Germline CDR1 and CDR2: SGDLS and YYNGEE. This CDR3 comprises 14 residues. J gave up 7 bases and V 3 bases, and 8 bases lay outside the gene matches. CDR3 coding DNA: TGTGCCAGCAGCGGGACAGGGCGGCCAGGGACCCAGTACTTC. Amino acids: CASSGTGRPGTQYF.

In this sample, this clone turned up a few times. V usage is TRBV11-2 and J usage is TRBJ2-1; 16 positions agree with TRBD2. V was clipped by 3 bases and J by 7 bases; unmatched bases: 12. The germline V gene encodes CDR1 SGHAT and CDR2 FQNNGV. The CDR3 totals 19 residues. The CDR3 reads CASSFSMSGTSGGANEQFF. Written as DNA, the CDR3 is TGTGCCAGCAGCTTCTCTATGTCGGGGACTAGCGGGGGGGCAAATGAGCAGTTCTTC.

The genes are TRBV6-4 and TRBJ2-1; 10 nucleotides match TRBD1. CDR1 and CDR2 (germline): MRHNA, SNTAGT. V shed 2 bases and J 7 bases; nucleotides not matched to a gene: 8. The length of the CDR3 is 16 residues. CDR3 sequence: CASSDLGDRGLNEQFF. As DNA, the CDR3 is TGTGCCAGCAGTGACCTAGGGGACAGGGGTTTAAATGAGCAGTTCTTC.

The chain recombines TRBV11-2 with TRBJ2-5; D is ambiguous. The J call is in doubt because the DNA end fits TRBJ2-7 better. This CDR3 is built from 12 residues. Per the germline V gene, CDR1 is SGHAT and CDR2 is FQNNGV. CDR3 protein: CASSLGTYEQYF. DNA of the CDR3: TGTGCCAGCAGCTTAGGTACCTACGAGCAGTACTTC.

This chain uses TRBV6-1 with TRBJ2-2; maybe TRBD2 (6 bases). V lost 7 bases, J lost 2 bases, and 14 bases lay in between. The CDR3 is made up of 15 amino acids. CDR1 and CDR2 (germline): MNHNS, SASEGT. The CDR3, as DNA: TGTGCCAGCAATCGGAGGGGTAGAAACACCGGGGAGCTGTTTTTT. As protein: CASNRRGRNTGELFF.